These 25 T cell receptor beta chains came from one sample sequenced in a study of T-cell memory formation after mild COVID-19. A single record per CDR3 protein comes from TCRdb applying MiXCR to the 5' RACE reads. The sample contains 200,000 to 250,000 distinct CDR3 sequences, 8% to 9.5% of which appear only once. Sequenced sample: PBMCs or a T cell subset sorted from them (not recorded which). These receptors all come from a man between 18 and 35 years old who had mild COVID-19 (a few samples of this study predate the infection). Cell type and time point are not known.

This clonotype has only a few counts. This sequence joins TRBV7-2 and TRBJ2-3; D is perhaps TRBD1 or TRBD2 (6 bases each). This CDR3 comprises 14 residues. The V gene's germline CDR1 is SGHTA and CDR2 FQGNSA. The V and J ends lost 2 bases and 6 bases respectively, with 12 bases between them. The CDR3 nucleotides read TGTGCCAGCAGCTTAACGTTCGGGGGCGATACGCAGTATTTT. This translates into CASSLTFGGDTQYF. The full variable domain, with the rest looked up from reference TRBV7-2 and TRBJ2-3, is GAGVSQSPSNKVTEKGKDVELRCDPISGHTALYWYRQSLGQGLEFLIYFQGNSAPDKSGLPSDRFSAERTGGSVSTLTIQRTQQEDSAVYLCASSLTFGGDTQYFGPGTRLTVL.

This clonotype has just a few counts. The CDR3 DNA is TGTGCCATCAGTGACGGGCAGACTAATGAAAAACTGTTTTTT. It specifies CAISDGQTNEKLFF. The J gene is TRBJ1-4, the V gene TRBV10-3, with D unclear. Germline-derived CDR1 and CDR2 are ENHRY and SYGVKD. The V and J ends lost 3 bases and 2 bases respectively, with 7 bases between them. This CDR3 has 14 residues.

V gene TRBV10-3 combines with J gene TRBJ2-5; 7 nucleotides agree with TRBD1. The CDR3 is 13 residues long. V dropped 8 bases and J dropped 1; count of bases not matched to a gene: 4. In germline, CDR1 is ENHRY, CDR2 SYGVKD. This CDR3 is CAIGGQLQETQYF. The CDR3 DNA sequence: TGTGCCATCGGGGGACAGCTCCAAGAGACCCAGTACTTC.

This chain joins TRBV4-1 and TRBJ2-3, with D perhaps TRBD1 (5 bases). Germline CDR1 MGHRA, CDR2 YSYEKL. This CDR3 spans 15 amino acids. With 4 bases removed from V and 0 bases from J, the gap between germline ends came to 11 bases. The CDR3 is CASSPRQPSTDTQYF. CDR3 in DNA: TGCGCCAGCAGCCCACGACAGCCTAGCACAGATACGCAGTATTTT.

This chain uses TRBV6-2 or TRBV6-3 with TRBJ2-7; 9 bases match TRBD1. Germline CDR1 and CDR2: MNHEY and SVGEGT. V lost 7 bases and J lost 1; bases outside the gene matches: 2. The CDR3 sequence is 13 residues long. The CDR3 DNA reads as TGTGCCAGCATGGGGACAGGGTCCTACGAGCAGTACTTC. It specifies CASMGTGSYEQYF.

The genes are TRBV7-6 and TRBJ2-7; 7 bases are a match to TRBD1. J gave up 3 bases and V 5 bases, and 7 bases lay outside the gene matches. Germline CDR1 reads SGHVS; CDR2 reads FNYEAQ. The CDR3 runs 14 residues. CDR3 DNA: TGTGCCAGCAGCCCAGGGACAGCTATCTACGAGCAGTACTTC. Translating gives CASSPGTAIYEQYF.

This clonotype was counted only a few times. The chain has TRBV3-1 and TRBJ2-3, with 15 bases aligning to TRBD2. From germline, CDR1 is LGHDT and CDR2 YNNKEL (reference sequence). The CDR3 extends over 14 amino acids. Losses at the gene ends were 4 bases for V and 8 bases for J; bases not matched to a gene: 1. Here the CDR3 DNA reads TGTGCCAGCAGCCGGGGACTAGCGGGAGGTACGCAGTATTTT. It specifies CASSRGLAGGTQYF.

This clonotype was observed a handful of times. The chain combines TRBV12-3 or TRBV12-4 with TRBJ1-5; D is unclear. Trimming took 6 bases from V and 7 from J, leaving 10 bases between them. The CDR3 contains 12 residues. In DNA, the CDR3 is TGTGCCAGCAGGATGTACGAGCAGCCCCAGCATTTT. This sequence encodes CASRMYEQPQHF.

This clonotype has a count of ten or more. The rearrangement links TRBV7-9 to TRBJ1-6, with D tentatively TRBD1 (6 bases). This CDR3 region has 14 residues. CDR1 is SEHNR and CDR2 is FQNEAQ in the germline V gene (reference sequence). The CDR3 reads CAGGPQDYNSPLHF. The CDR3 nucleotides are TGTGCTGGGGGGCCCCAGGACTATAATTCACCCCTCCACTTT.

The chain is built from TRBV28 and TRBJ2-7; D might be TRBD1 or TRBD2, each matching 5 bases. The CDR3 extends over 13 amino acids. The V and J ends lost 6 bases and 4 bases respectively, with 13 bases between them. Germline lookup yields CDR1 MDHEN and CDR2 SYDVKM. CDR3 DNA sequence: TGTGCCAGCAGCGTACGGGGCGCGTACGAGCAGTACGTC. Encoded protein: CASSVRGAYEQYV.

In this sample, this clonotype turned up a few times. The chain employs TRBV18 and TRBJ2-4; tentatively, D is TRBD2 (5 bases). This CDR3 region has 16 residues. V shed 4 bases and J shed 0 bases, with 13 bases lying between them. Germline loops: CDR1 KGHSH, CDR2 LQKENI. The CDR3 loop is CASSHTPGKAKNIQYF. For the CDR3, the DNA is TGTGCCAGCTCACATACCCCCGGGAAAGCCAAAAACATTCAGTACTTC. The complete variable domain, with remaining parts taken from reference TRBV18 and TRBJ2-4, reads NAGVMQNPRHLVRRRGQEARLRCSPMKGHSHVYWYRQLPEEGLKFMVYLQKENIIDESGMPKERFSAEFPKEGPSILRIQQVVRGDSAAYFCASSHTPGKAKNIQYFGAGTRLSVL.

This clonotype has a handful of counts. This sequence joins TRBV5-1 and TRBJ1-1, with D possibly being TRBD1 (5 bases). The V gene lost 3 bases and the J gene lost 5 bases, with 8 bases spanning the gap. The CDR3 is made up of 12 amino acids. Germline CDR1 reads SGHRS; CDR2 reads YFSETQ. The CDR3 nucleotides read TGCGCCAGCAGCTGGGACGCGACTGAAGCTTTCTTT. Translated: CASSWDATEAFF.

This chain joins TRBV20-1 and TRBJ1-5; 8 bases match TRBD1. Germline V gives CDR1 DFQATT, CDR2 SNEGSKA (reference sequence). This CDR3 has 16 residues. V dropped 5 bases and J dropped 2; count of bases not matched to a gene: 11. For the CDR3, the DNA is TGCAGTGCTGAATTACTGACAGGGGACGGCAATCAGCCCCAGCATTTT. Its translation: CSAELLTGDGNQPQHF.

The chain has TRBV12-3 or TRBV12-4 and TRBJ1-1; D is perhaps TRBD1 (5 bases). This CDR3 has 12 residues. The V gene lost 6 bases and the J gene lost 7 bases, with 12 bases spanning the gap. CDR3 in DNA: TGTGCCAGCAGAAGGGACGCGGGTGAAGCTTTCTTT. This translates into CASRRDAGEAFF.

This clonotype has more than one count but fewer than ten. The chain recombines TRBV28 with TRBJ2-5; tentative D call: TRBD2 (6 bases). The length of the CDR3 is 13 residues. V lost 6 bases and J 5 bases, leaving 13 bases between the germline ends. Germline V lookup: CDR1 MDHEN, CDR2 SYDVKM. CDR3 coding DNA: TGTGCCAGCAGCGACCGGGAGCAGGAGACCCAGTACTTC. Translation gives CASSDREQETQYF.

This clonotype was observed a few times. The gene calls are TRBV7-6 and TRBJ1-2; 11 nucleotides line up with TRBD1. This CDR3 spans 15 amino acids. The trim removed 3 bases at V and 6 bases at J, leaving 6 bases unmatched. Germline CDR1 and CDR2: SGHVS and FNYEAQ. CDR3 in amino acids: CASSLAGQGVNGYTF. Here the CDR3 DNA reads TGTGCCAGCAGCTTGGCGGGACAGGGGGTTAATGGCTACACCTTC.

V gene TRBV10-2 combines with J gene TRBJ2-7; 8 positions match TRBD2. V shed 4 bases and J 2 bases; nucleotides not matched to a gene: 4. Germline values: CDR1 WSHSY, CDR2 SAAADI. CDR3 length equals 14 residues. DNA for the CDR3: TGCGCCAGCAGTGTCAGCGGGGGAACCTACGAGCAGTACTTC. Protein product: CASSVSGGTYEQYF.

Only a few counts were recorded for this clonotype. The chain joins TRBV6-5 to TRBJ1-2; D possibly corresponds to TRBD1 (5 bases). V dropped 2 bases and J dropped 7 bases, with 11 bases sitting between them. The CDR3 is made up of 13 amino acids. The V gene's germline CDR1 is MNHEY and CDR2 SVGAGI. The CDR3 DNA reads as TGTGCCAGCAGTTACCGGGGCTTGAGTGGCTACACCTTC. It specifies CASSYRGLSGYTF.

The V and J genes are TRBV3-1 and TRBJ2-2; D is possibly TRBD1 (6 bases). The germline V and J ends were trimmed by 5 bases and 2 bases, with 12 bases remaining between them. The CDR3 is 15 residues long. The germline CDR1 and CDR2 sequences are LGHDT and YNNKEL (reference sequence). The CDR3 loop is CASSLRDTNTGELFF. The DNA of the CDR3 is TGTGCCAGCAGCTTACGGGACACAAACACCGGGGAGCTGTTTTTT. The variable domain in full, with the rest retrieved from reference TRBV3-1 and TRBJ2-2, is DTAVSQTPKYLVTQMGNDKSIKCEQNLGHDTMYWYKQDSKKFLKIMFSYNNKELIINETVPNRFSPKSPDKAHLNLHINSLELGDSAVYFCASSLRDTNTGELFFGEGSRLTVL.

The J gene is TRBJ1-1, the V gene TRBV7-2; a weak D match, TRBD1 (5 bases). The CDR3 length is 15 residues. Germline V lookup: CDR1 SGHTA, CDR2 FQGNSA. The V end lost 2 bases, the J end lost 2 bases, and 12 bases lay between the germline ends. Written as DNA, the CDR3 is TGTGCCAGCAGCTTATATGGGGGGGTAAACACTGAAGCTTTCTTT. Its protein is CASSLYGGVNTEAFF.

This clonotype was observed a handful of times. The V gene is TRBV28, the J gene TRBJ2-3; 9 bases agree with TRBD2. Germline CDR1 and CDR2: MDHEN and SYDVKM. With 8 bases clipped from V and 5 bases from J, the junction kept 11 bases outside the gene matches. The CDR3 totals 15 residues. Written as DNA, the CDR3 is TGTGCCAGCGAATCGGCTAGCGGGGTAGAAGATACGCAGTATTTT. Its translation: CASESASGVEDTQYF.

This clonotype was picked up a small number of times. The V call is TRBV7-9, the J call TRBJ2-1; D is undetermined. V was clipped by 3 bases and J by 10 bases, with 13 bases between them. The CDR3 totals 13 residues. Looked up from germline, CDR1 is SEHNR and CDR2 is FQNEAQ (reference sequence). The CDR3 DNA reads TGTGCCAGCAGCTTTATCGATTGGGCCGAGCAGTTCTTC. Amino acids: CASSFIDWAEQFF.

There are a few counts of this clonotype. J is TRBJ2-1 and V is TRBV7-9; no reliable D call. Germline V gives CDR1 SEHNR, CDR2 FQNEAQ (reference sequence). The CDR3 loop spans 12 amino acids. The V gene lost 5 bases and the J gene lost 10 bases, with 12 bases spanning the gap. DNA for the CDR3: TGTGCCAGCAGCATTTCGATTAAAGAGCAGTTCTTC. Its translation is CASSISIKEQFF.

V and J are TRBV5-5 and TRBJ2-7, with D unclear. The CDR3 loop spans 14 amino acids. Germline CDR1 is SGHKS and CDR2 is YYEKEE (reference sequence). V lost 2 bases, J lost 0 bases, and 9 bases lay in between. CDR3 in DNA: TGTGCCAGCAGCTTAGCCAGAAGCTCCTACGAGCAGTACTTC. Translated: CASSLARSSYEQYF.

This clonotype has a handful of counts. The chain carries TRBV4-1 and TRBJ2-1, with 8 positions matching TRBD1. Trimming removed 4 bases from V and 10 bases from J; junction bases left unmatched: 12. The length of the CDR3 is 15 residues. Germline V gene sequence: CDR1 MGHRA, CDR2 YSYEKL. The CDR3 is CASSPTQDRVWEQFF. Written as DNA, the CDR3 is TGCGCCAGCAGCCCTACCCAGGACAGGGTGTGGGAGCAGTTCTTC.